Listed here are 5 T cell receptor beta chains from one sample, sequenced in a study of cytomegalovirus exposure and HLA in healthy donors (dated by TCRdb to about 2017). Libraries were constructed by the immunoSEQ multiplex PCR assay. For the multiplex PCR, a mixture combining 60 forward primers for TCR Vbeta segments and 13 reverse primers for TCR Jbeta segments was used. Sourced from immuneACCESS, this table was stored by TCRdb with only in-frame sequences that have V and J called. A share of the clones is absent; for the studies checked, an unresolved V gene accounts for under half, and the remainder has no known explanation. The sample table lists around 140,000 clones, about 61% of them with a count of one. The ten largest make up about 2.6% of the sample. Sequences were obtained from PBMCs. The receptors come from a middle-aged woman in good health and CMV-seronegative.

This clone was seen once. The chain employs TRBV5-1 and TRBJ2-3; 11 bases agree with TRBD2. Germline V CDR1 and CDR2: SGHRS, YFSETQ. The V segment lost 5 bases and the J segment 1 base; nucleotides outside the gene matches: 9. The CDR3 loop spans 17 amino acids. The CDR3 sequence is CASSATTSGAGTDTQYF. For the CDR3, the DNA is TGCGCCAGCAGTGCTACGACTAGCGGGGCGGGCACAGATACGCAGTATTTT.

This chain connects TRBV27 to TRBJ2-3; weak D call: TRBD2 (5 bases). The CDR3 is made up of 13 amino acids. V gave up 5 bases and J gave up 2 bases, with 8 bases separating them. Germline values: CDR1 MNHEY, CDR2 SMNVEV (reference sequence). CDR3 protein: CASSKRVTDTQYF. The CDR3 region has the DNA TGTGCCAGCAGTAAGAGGGTCACAGATACGCAGTATTTT.

This rearrangement joins TRBV5-4 to TRBJ1-3; perhaps TRBD1 as D (5 bases). The CDR3 contains 15 residues. Trimming cost V 4 bases and J 0 bases, with 11 bases left between them. Germline V gene sequence: CDR1 SGHNT, CDR2 YYREEE (reference sequence). As DNA, the CDR3 is TGTGCCAGCAGCCCGGGACTGAGCTCTGGAAACACCATATATTTT. As protein: CASSPGLSSGNTIYF.

This sequence joins TRBV4-3 and TRBJ1-2, with a weak D call TRBD1 (5 bases). The CDR3 runs 14 residues. Germline V CDR1 and CDR2: LGHNA, YSLEER. Trimming took off 4 bases at V and 4 bases at J, with 13 bases between the two ends. The CDR3 here is CASSPGGVPYGYTF. The CDR3 bases are TGCGCCAGCAGCCCCGGAGGGGTCCCCTATGGCTACACCTTC.

This rearrangement joins TRBV5-1 to TRBJ2-5; tentatively, D is TRBD1 (6 bases). The CDR3 is made up of 15 amino acids. Trimming removed 0 bases from V and 4 bases from J, with 13 bases in between. From germline, CDR1 is SGHRS and CDR2 YFSETQ. The CDR3: CASSLAQGKGETQYF. The CDR3 DNA reads as TGCGCCAGCAGCTTGGCCCAGGGGAAGGGAGAGACCCAGTACTTC. Full variable domain (outside the CDR3, taken from reference TRBV5-1 and TRBJ2-5): KAGVTQTPRYLIKTRGQQVTLSCSPISGHRSVSWYQQTPGQGLQFLFEYFSETQRNKGNFPGRFSGRQFSNSRSEMNVSTLELGDSALYLCASSLAQGKGETQYFGPGTRLLVL.